The 20 T cell receptor beta chains reported below all come from one sample, sequenced in a study of vaccination and CD4 T cells after COVID-19. Sample treatment: 10-day PBMC culture with coronavirus spike peptide pools or control peptides (ViraFEST assay). Gathering of the CD4+ T cells, from the unexposed donor, took place before the COVID-19 pandemic (2011-2018). Their cognate antigens are unknown. The Oncomine TCR Beta short-read assay sequenced DNA from cultured CD4+ T cells. A single record per CDR3 protein comes from TCRdb applying MiXCR to the PCR reads. Among more than 6,500 distinct CDR3 sequences listed, roughly 32% were seen once. The sample comprised CD4+ T cells from blood, cultured in vitro. All receptors come from a human donor in good health.

This clonotype appeared a single time. The genes are TRBV19 and TRBJ2-7; weak D call: TRBD2 (6 bases). This CDR3 spans 16 amino acids. CDR1 is LNHDA and CDR2 is SQIVND in the germline V gene (reference sequence). Trimming shortened V by 7 bases and J by 0 bases, and 19 bases separated the two germline ends. DNA of the CDR3: TGTGCCAGTACCAGGACCCTAGCGTCAAGCTCCTACGAGCAGTACTTC. Encoded protein: CASTRTLASSSYEQYF. The complete variable domain, with remaining parts taken from reference TRBV19 and TRBJ2-7, reads DGGITQSPKYLFRKEGQNVTLSCEQNLNHDAMYWYRQDPGQGLRLIYYSQIVNDFQKGDIAEGYSVSREKKESFPLTVTSAQKNPTAFYLCASTRTLASSSYEQYFGPGTRLTVT.

The chain employs TRBV28 and TRBJ2-1; D not resolved. The CDR3 totals 15 residues. V was cut by 7 bases and J by 4 bases, with 17 bases left in between. Per germline, CDR1 MDHEN and CDR2 SYDVKM. The CDR3 bases are TGTGCCAGCACCCCCTTCCGACAAGGGTACAATGAGCAGTTCTTC. This sequence encodes CASTPFRQGYNEQFF.

The sample holds a few counts of this clonotype. V and J are TRBV10-1 and TRBJ2-4; D perhaps matches TRBD1 (5 bases). This CDR3 has 12 amino acids. Germline loops: CDR1 WNHNN, CDR2 SYGVQD (reference sequence). The V end was cut by 3 bases, the J end by 8 bases, with 8 bases between. CDR3 in amino acids: CASSDRADIQYF. CDR3 coding DNA: TGCGCCAGCAGTGACAGGGCAGACATTCAGTACTTC.

The J gene is TRBJ2-2, the V gene TRBV19, with 10 bases lining up with TRBD1. The CDR3 has 18 amino acids. Germline-derived CDR1 and CDR2 are LNHDA and SQIVND (reference sequence). V was pared by 5 bases and J by 3 bases, with 12 bases of the junction left unmatched. As DNA, the CDR3 is TGTGCCAGTAGTCTCCACCCCGGGACAGGGGATGACACCGGGGAGCTGTTTTTT. Encoded protein: CASSLHPGTGDDTGELFF.

This clonotype was seen more than once but under ten times. The rearrangement links TRBV27 to TRBJ1-2, with TRBD1 matching 8 bases. The trim removed 5 bases at V and 7 bases at J, leaving 15 bases unmatched. The CDR3 spans 16 residues. Germline CDR1 MNHEY, CDR2 SMNVEV (reference sequence). The CDR3 sequence: CASSPRSGRGRGGYTF. CDR3 nucleotide sequence: TGTGCCAGCAGTCCCCGGTCGGGCAGGGGGCGAGGTGGCTACACCTTC.

J is TRBJ2-5 and V is TRBV2; no reliable D call. V was pared by 3 bases and J by 5 bases, with 4 bases between. The CDR3 consists of 11 residues. The germline gives CDR1 SNHLY, CDR2 FYNNEI. CDR3 in amino acids: CASSDWETQYF. CDR3 nucleotides: TGTGCCAGCAGTGATTGGGAGACCCAGTACTTC.

J is TRBJ2-7 and V is TRBV5-6; 8 bases map to TRBD1. CDR3 size: 15 residues. V shed 1 base and J 5 bases; nucleotides not matched to a gene: 8. From germline, CDR1 is SGHDT and CDR2 YYEEEE. CDR3 in amino acids: CASSLLQRQGNEQYF. CDR3 sequence (DNA): TGTGCCAGCAGCTTGCTACAACGACAGGGGAACGAGCAGTACTTC.

This clonotype was recorded a few times. This sequence joins TRBV20-1 and TRBJ2-3; D is ambiguous. The CDR3 runs 13 residues. V lost 3 bases and J 2 bases, leaving 9 bases between the germline ends. Germline-derived CDR1 and CDR2 are DFQATT and SNEGSKA (reference sequence). The CDR3 DNA is TGCAGTGCTAGGGCTCCGGACACAGATACGCAGTATTTT. Translated, it gives CSARAPDTDTQYF.

This clonotype was seen more than once but under ten times. This sequence joins TRBV7-9 and TRBJ2-5; D unresolved. The V end lost 0 bases, the J end lost 5 bases, and 4 bases lay between the germline ends. The CDR3 covers 12 residues. CDR1 is SEHNR, CDR2 FQNEAQ, per germline (reference sequence). CDR3 amino acids: CASSLADETQYF. In DNA form, the CDR3 reads TGTGCCAGCAGCTTAGCAGATGAGACCCAGTACTTC.

This clonotype has only a few counts. This chain uses TRBV2 with TRBJ2-3; D perhaps matches TRBD2 (5 bases). The V end lost 6 bases, the J end lost 2 bases, and 6 bases lay between the germline ends. Germline loops: CDR1 SNHLY, CDR2 FYNNEI. The CDR3 has 12 amino acids. The CDR3 sequence: CASRTITDTQYF. DNA of the CDR3: TGTGCCAGCAGGACTATCACAGATACGCAGTATTTT.

The V call is TRBV12-3 or TRBV12-4, the J call TRBJ1-2; D may be TRBD1 (5 bases). The CDR3 is 14 residues long. V gave up 7 bases and J gave up 3 bases, with 15 bases separating them. The CDR3 DNA follows: TGTGCCAGCAACCTAGCGGGGGGTGACTATGGCTACACCTTC. It translates to CASNLAGGDYGYTF.

This clonotype showed up just a few times. The chain carries TRBV6-4 and TRBJ1-1, with TRBD1 matching 8 bases. The CDR3 is 13 residues long. Germline-derived CDR1 and CDR2 are MRHNA and SNTAGT. The V gene end was trimmed by 5 bases and the J gene end by 4 bases; junction bases not matched to a gene: 3. In DNA, the CDR3 is TGTGCCAGCAGTCGGACAGGGATCACTGAAGCTTTCTTT. Its translation: CASSRTGITEAFF.

This clonotype was counted only a few times. The V call is TRBV9, the J call TRBJ2-7, with unresolved D. Per the germline V gene, CDR1 is SGDLS and CDR2 is YYNGEE. CDR3 length: 15 residues. V was trimmed by 0 bases and J by 0 bases, leaving 10 bases between them. CDR3 loop: CASSVAGHFSYEQYF. CDR3 sequence (DNA): TGTGCCAGCAGCGTAGCTGGCCACTTCTCCTACGAGCAGTACTTC.

The chain employs TRBV2 and TRBJ1-1, with 7 bases identical to TRBD1. Germline V CDR1 and CDR2: SNHLY, FYNNEI. The CDR3 is made up of 14 amino acids. J was trimmed by 5 bases and V by 6 bases; bases with no gene match: 9. CDR3 nucleotides: TGTGCCAGCAGCTTCGACAGGGATAGTACTGAAGCTTTCTTT. Translation gives CASSFDRDSTEAFF.

The chain carries TRBV7-9 and TRBJ1-1; perhaps TRBD1 as D (6 bases). The CDR3 spans 13 residues. V lost 11 bases, J lost 0 bases, and 13 bases lay in between. Germline CDR1 SEHNR, CDR2 FQNEAQ (reference sequence). CDR3 in amino acids: CAGSRDMNTEAFF. In DNA, the CDR3 is TGTGCCGGATCCCGGGACATGAACACTGAAGCTTTCTTT. Supplemented by reference TRBV7-9 and TRBJ1-1, the full variable domain reads DTGVSQNPRHKITKRGQNVTFRCDPISEHNRLYWYRQTLGQGPEFLTYFQNEAQLEKSRLLSDRFSAERPKGSFSTLEIQRTEQGDSAMYLCAGSRDMNTEAFFGQGTRLTVV.

This clonotype was detected only a few times. The V call is TRBV20-1, the J call TRBJ1-2, with a possible D match to TRBD1 (6 bases). V lost 0 bases and J 7 bases, leaving 9 bases between the germline ends. Germline CDR1 reads DFQATT; CDR2 reads SNEGSKA (reference sequence). The CDR3 has 12 residues. CDR3 nucleotides: TGCAGTGCTAGAGATGGGGGCGTTGGCTACACCTTC. Translation: CSARDGGVGYTF.

The sample holds a few counts of this clonotype. The chain uses TRBV6-1 and TRBJ1-1, with 7 bases fitting TRBD1. The CDR3 totals 15 residues. Germline V gene data show CDR1 as MNHNS and CDR2 as SASEGT. Trimming removed 5 bases from V and 3 bases from J; junction bases left unmatched: 9. Written as DNA, the CDR3 is TGTGCCAGCAGTAAGACAGGGAGTGAATACACTGAAGCTTTCTTT. Protein sequence: CASSKTGSEYTEAFF.

Only a few counts were recorded for this clonotype. This chain connects TRBV6-5 to TRBJ2-3; D is undetermined. The CDR3 extends over 15 amino acids. Trimming took 1 base from V and 4 from J, leaving 12 bases between them. From germline, CDR1 is MNHEY and CDR2 SVGAGI. The CDR3 protein is CASSYFSDRADTQYF. The DNA for the CDR3 is TGTGCCAGCAGTTACTTCAGCGATCGGGCAGATACGCAGTATTTT.

The V call is TRBV14, the J call TRBJ2-1; TRBD2 matches 7 bases. With 3 bases clipped from V and 10 bases from J, the junction kept 3 bases outside the gene matches. This CDR3 has 12 amino acids. Germline assignment: CDR1 SGHDN and CDR2 FVKESK. The CDR3 spells CASSHRREEQFF. Here the CDR3 DNA reads TGTGCCAGCAGCCACCGGCGGGAGGAGCAGTTCTTC.

V and J are TRBV19 and TRBJ1-1; D call uncertain. This CDR3 is built from 15 residues. Germline values: CDR1 LNHDA, CDR2 SQIVND (reference sequence). Trimming shortened V by 10 bases and J by 3 bases, and 21 bases separated the two germline ends. For the CDR3, the DNA is TGTGCCATTTTCCCACTGAGGTTTGTGGACACTGAAGCTTTCTTT. Translated: CAIFPLRFVDTEAFF.